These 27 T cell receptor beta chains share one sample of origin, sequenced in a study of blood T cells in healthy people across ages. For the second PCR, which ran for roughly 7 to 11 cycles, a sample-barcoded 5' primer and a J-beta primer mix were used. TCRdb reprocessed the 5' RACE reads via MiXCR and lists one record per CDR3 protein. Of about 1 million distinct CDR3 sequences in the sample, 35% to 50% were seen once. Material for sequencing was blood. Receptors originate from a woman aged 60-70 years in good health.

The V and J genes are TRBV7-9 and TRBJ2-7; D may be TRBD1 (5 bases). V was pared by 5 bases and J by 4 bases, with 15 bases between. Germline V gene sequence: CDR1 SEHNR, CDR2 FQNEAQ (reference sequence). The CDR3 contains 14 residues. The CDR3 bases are TGTGCCAGCAGCCCTCAGGGTATAGGTTACGAGCAGTACTTC. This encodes CASSPQGIGYEQYF.

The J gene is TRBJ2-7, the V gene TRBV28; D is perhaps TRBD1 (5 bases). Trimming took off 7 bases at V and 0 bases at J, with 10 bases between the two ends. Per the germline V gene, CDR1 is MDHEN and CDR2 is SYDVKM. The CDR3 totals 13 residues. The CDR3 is CASTGLPSYEQYF. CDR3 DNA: TGTGCCAGCACAGGGCTGCCCTCCTACGAGCAGTACTTC. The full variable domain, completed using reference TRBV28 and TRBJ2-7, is DVKVTQSSRYLVKRTGEKVFLECVQDMDHENMFWYRQDPGLGLRLIYFSYDVKMKEKGDIPEGYSVSREKKERFSLILESASTNQTSMYLCASTGLPSYEQYFGPGTRLTVT.

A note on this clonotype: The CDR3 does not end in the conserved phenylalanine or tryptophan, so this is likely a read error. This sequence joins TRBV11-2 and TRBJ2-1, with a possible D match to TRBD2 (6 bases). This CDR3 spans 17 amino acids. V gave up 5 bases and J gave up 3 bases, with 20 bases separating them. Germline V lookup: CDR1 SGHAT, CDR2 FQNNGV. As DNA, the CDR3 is TGTGCCAGCAGCCTCCCTGTCCGGGAGCTCAACTACAATGAGCAGTTCCTC. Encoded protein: CASSLPVRELNYNEQFL.

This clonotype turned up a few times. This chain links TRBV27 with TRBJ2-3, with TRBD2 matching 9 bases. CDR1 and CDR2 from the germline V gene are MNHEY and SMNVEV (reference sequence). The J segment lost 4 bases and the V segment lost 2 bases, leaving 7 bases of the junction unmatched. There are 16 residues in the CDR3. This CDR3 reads CASSLLAGTLPDTQYF. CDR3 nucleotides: TGTGCCAGCAGTTTACTAGCGGGGACTCTCCCAGATACGCAGTATTTT.

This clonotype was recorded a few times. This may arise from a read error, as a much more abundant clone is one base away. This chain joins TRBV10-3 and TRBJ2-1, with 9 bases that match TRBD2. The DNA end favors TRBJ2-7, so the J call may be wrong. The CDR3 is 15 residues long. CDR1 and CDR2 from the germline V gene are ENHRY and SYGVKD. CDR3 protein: CAISTTAGGGDEQYF. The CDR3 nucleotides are TGTGCCATCAGTACCACCGCGGGAGGGGGGGATGAGCAGTACTTC.

CDR3 protein: CASSAHQTINTF. CDR3 coding DNA: TGTGCCAGCAGTGCACATCAAACTATCAACACCTTC. The chain links TRBV6-1 to TRBJ1-2; D gene uncertain. Trimming pared 4 bases from V and 12 bases from J, leaving 15 bases between. The germline V gene encodes CDR1 MNHNS and CDR2 SASEGT. The CDR3 extends over 12 amino acids.

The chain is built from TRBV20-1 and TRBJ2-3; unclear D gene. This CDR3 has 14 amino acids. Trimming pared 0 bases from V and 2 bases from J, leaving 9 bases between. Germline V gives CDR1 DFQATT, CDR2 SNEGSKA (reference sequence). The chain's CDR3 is CSARDYGNTDTQYF. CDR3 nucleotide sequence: TGCAGTGCTAGAGATTACGGCAACACAGATACGCAGTATTTT.

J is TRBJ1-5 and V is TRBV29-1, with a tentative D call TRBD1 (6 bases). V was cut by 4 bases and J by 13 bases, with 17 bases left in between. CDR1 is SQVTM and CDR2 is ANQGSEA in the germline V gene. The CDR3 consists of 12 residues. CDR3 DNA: TGCAGCGTTGGGGGGGCCACAGGGCTACAGCATTTT. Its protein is CSVGGATGLQHF.

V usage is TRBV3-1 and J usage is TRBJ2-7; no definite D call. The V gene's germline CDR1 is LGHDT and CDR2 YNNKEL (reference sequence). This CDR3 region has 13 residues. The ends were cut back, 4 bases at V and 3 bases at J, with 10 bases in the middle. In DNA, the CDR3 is TGTGCCAGCAGCCTCAACGTTGGCTACGAGCAGTACTTC. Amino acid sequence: CASSLNVGYEQYF.

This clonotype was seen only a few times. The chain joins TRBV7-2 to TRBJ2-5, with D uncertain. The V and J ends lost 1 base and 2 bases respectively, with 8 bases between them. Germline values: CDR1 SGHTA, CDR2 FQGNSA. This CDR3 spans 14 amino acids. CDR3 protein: CASSLGIYQETQYF. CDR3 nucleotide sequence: TGTGCCAGCAGCTTAGGAATTTATCAAGAGACCCAGTACTTC.

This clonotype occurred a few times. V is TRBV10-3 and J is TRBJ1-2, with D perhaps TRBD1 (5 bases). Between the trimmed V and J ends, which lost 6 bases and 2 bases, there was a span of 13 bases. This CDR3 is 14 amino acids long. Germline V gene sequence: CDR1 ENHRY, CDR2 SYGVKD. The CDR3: CAIRPHGGNYGYTF. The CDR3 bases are TGTGCCATCAGACCGCACGGGGGAAACTATGGCTACACCTTC.

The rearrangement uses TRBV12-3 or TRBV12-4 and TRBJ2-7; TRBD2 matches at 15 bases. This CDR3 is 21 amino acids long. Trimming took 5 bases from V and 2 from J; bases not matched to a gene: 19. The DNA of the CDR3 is TGTGCCAGCAGTGACGAGAGGGATTTGGGACTAGCGGGAGGACCCCCCTACGAGCAGTACTTC. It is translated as CASSDERDLGLAGGPPYEQYF.

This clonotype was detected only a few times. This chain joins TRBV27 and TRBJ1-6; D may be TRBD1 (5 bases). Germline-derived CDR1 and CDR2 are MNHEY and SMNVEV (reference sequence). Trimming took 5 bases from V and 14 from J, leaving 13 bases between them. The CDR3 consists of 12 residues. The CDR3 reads CASSLEGSALHF. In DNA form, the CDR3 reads TGTGCCAGCAGTCTAGAGGGGTCGGCCCTCCACTTT.

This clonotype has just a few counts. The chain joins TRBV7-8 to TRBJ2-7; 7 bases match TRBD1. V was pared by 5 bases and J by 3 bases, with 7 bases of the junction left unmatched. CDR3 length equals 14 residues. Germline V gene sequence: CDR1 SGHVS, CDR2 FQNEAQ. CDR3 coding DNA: TGTGCCAGCAGCCCTACAGGGGCGCGCTACGAGCAGTACTTC. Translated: CASSPTGARYEQYF.

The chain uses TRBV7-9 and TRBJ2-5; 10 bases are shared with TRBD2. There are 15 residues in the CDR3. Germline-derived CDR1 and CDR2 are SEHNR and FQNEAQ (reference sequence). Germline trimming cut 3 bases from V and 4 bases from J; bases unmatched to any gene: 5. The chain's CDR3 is CASSFLAGAGETQYF. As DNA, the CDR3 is TGTGCCAGCAGCTTCCTAGCGGGAGCAGGAGAGACCCAGTACTTC. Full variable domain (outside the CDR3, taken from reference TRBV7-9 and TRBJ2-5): DTGVSQNPRHKITKRGQNVTFRCDPISEHNRLYWYRQTLGQGPEFLTYFQNEAQLEKSRLLSDRFSAERPKGSFSTLEIQRTEQGDSAMYLCASSFLAGAGETQYFGPGTRLLVL.

Here the CDR3 reads CASSMRDRTWEQYF. In DNA, the CDR3 is TGTGCCAGCAGTATGAGGGACAGGACCTGGGAGCAGTACTTC. This rearrangement joins TRBV28 to TRBJ2-7; 8 bases line up with TRBD1. CDR3 length: 14 amino acids. J gave up 7 bases and V 5 bases, and 10 bases lay outside the gene matches. Per the germline V gene, CDR1 is MDHEN and CDR2 is SYDVKM. Using reference TRBV28 and TRBJ2-7 for the parts outside the CDR3, the full variable domain is DVKVTQSSRYLVKRTGEKVFLECVQDMDHENMFWYRQDPGLGLRLIYFSYDVKMKEKGDIPEGYSVSREKKERFSLILESASTNQTSMYLCASSMRDRTWEQYFGPGTRLTVT.

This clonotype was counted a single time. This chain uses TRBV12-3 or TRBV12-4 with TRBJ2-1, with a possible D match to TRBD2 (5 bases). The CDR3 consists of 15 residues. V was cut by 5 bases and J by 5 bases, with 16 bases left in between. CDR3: CASSDRGYGNNEQFF. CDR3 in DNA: TGTGCCAGCAGTGACCGCGGGTATGGGAACAATGAGCAGTTCTTC.

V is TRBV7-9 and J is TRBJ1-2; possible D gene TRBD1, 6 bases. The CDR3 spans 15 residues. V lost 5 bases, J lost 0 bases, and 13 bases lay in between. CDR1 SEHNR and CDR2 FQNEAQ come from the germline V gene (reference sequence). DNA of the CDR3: TGTGCCAGCAGCGAGACAGGAGAAGCTAACTATGGCTACACCTTC. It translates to CASSETGEANYGYTF.

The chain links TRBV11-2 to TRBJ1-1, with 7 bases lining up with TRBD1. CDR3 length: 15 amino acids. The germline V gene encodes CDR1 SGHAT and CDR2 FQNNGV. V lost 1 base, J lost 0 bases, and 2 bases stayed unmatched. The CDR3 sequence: CASSLGGQLNTEAFF. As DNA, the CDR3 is TGTGCCAGCAGCTTAGGGGGACAGTTGAACACTGAAGCTTTCTTT.

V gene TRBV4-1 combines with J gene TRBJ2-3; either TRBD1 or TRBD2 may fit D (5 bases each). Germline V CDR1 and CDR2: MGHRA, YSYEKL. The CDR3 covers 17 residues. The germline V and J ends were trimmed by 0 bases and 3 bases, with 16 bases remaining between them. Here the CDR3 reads CASSQDPGGGLTDTQYF. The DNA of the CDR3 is TGCGCCAGCAGCCAAGATCCTGGTGGGGGATTAACAGATACGCAGTATTTT.

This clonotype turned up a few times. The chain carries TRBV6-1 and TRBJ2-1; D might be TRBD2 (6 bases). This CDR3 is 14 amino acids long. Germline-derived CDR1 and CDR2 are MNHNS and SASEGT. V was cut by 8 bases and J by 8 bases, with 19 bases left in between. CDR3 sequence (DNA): TGTGCCAGCCCCCAGGGCGGGGTGGACGATGAGCAGTTCTTC. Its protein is CASPQGGVDDEQFF.

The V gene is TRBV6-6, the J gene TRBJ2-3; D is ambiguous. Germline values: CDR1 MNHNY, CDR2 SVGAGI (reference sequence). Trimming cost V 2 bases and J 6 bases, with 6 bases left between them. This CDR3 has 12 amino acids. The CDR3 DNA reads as TGTGCCAGCAGTTACCAGGTGGATACGCAGTATTTT. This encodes CASSYQVDTQYF.

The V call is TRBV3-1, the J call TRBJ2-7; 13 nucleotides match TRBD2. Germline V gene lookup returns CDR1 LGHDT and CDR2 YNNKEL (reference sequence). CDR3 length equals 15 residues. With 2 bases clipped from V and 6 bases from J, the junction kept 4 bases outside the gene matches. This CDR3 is CASSQTGLAGSEQYF. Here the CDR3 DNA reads TGTGCCAGCAGCCAAACGGGACTAGCGGGAAGCGAGCAGTACTTC.

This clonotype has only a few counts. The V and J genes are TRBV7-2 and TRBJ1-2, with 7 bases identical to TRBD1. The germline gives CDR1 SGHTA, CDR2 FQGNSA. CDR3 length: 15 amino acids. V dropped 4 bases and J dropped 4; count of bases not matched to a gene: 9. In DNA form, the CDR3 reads TGTGCCAGCAGCTCAGAGAAAACAGGGGTCTATGGCTACACCTTC. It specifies CASSSEKTGVYGYTF.

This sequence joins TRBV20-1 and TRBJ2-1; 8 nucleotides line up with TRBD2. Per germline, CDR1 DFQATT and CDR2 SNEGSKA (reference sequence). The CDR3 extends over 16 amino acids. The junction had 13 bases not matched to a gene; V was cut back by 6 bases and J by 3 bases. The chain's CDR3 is CSAHGRAGEIYNEQFF. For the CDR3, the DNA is TGCAGTGCCCACGGACGAGCGGGAGAGATCTACAATGAGCAGTTCTTC.

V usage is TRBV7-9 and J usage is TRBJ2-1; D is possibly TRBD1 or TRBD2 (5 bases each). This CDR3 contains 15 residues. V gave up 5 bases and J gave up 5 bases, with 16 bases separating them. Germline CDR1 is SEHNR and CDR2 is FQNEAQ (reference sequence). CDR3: CASSVLRDQHNEQFF. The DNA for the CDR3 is TGTGCCAGCAGCGTACTCCGGGACCAACACAATGAGCAGTTCTTC.

CDR3 bases: TGTGCCAGCAGCCAAGATCAGGGGGGAGACACTGAAGCTTTCTTT. Amino acids: CASSQDQGGDTEAFF. V usage is TRBV4-2 and J usage is TRBJ1-1, with 7 bases fitting TRBD1. Trimming cost V 0 bases and J 3 bases; bases outside gene matches: 4. The CDR3 totals 15 residues. Germline CDR1 is LGHNA and CDR2 is YNFKEQ.